Below are 15 T cell receptor beta chains sequenced from a single sample in a study of post-analysis software for immune sequencing data. Study-level findings and limits: TRBV segments more frequent in patients than in controls numbered five and included TRBV5-6, TRBV5-1 and TRBV20-1.

Antigens of these TCRs are unknown. The TCR beta cDNA libraries carried unique molecular identifiers. TCRdb recomputed calls from the PCR reads with MiXCR, one row per CDR3 protein. Of approximately 350,000 distinct CDR3 sequences listed, 30% to 45% are singletons. Sequenced material: blood. These receptor sequences come from a girl between 10 and 17 years old with multiple sclerosis.

The chain recombines TRBV4-2 with TRBJ2-5, with D tentatively TRBD2 (5 bases). The J call may not be correct, given that the DNA end is closer to TRBJ2-7. Germline lookup yields CDR1 LGHNA and CDR2 YNFKEQ. The CDR3 totals 14 residues. In DNA form, the CDR3 reads TGTGCCAGCAGCCAAGGGACTGGGGTTAACGAGCAGTACTTC. This encodes CASSQGTGVNEQYF.

The rearrangement links TRBV7-9 to TRBJ2-3; the match to TRBD2 covers 9 bases. The V segment lost 5 bases and the J segment 1 base; nucleotides outside the gene matches: 4. CDR1 and CDR2 (germline): SEHNR, FQNEAQ (reference sequence). CDR3 length equals 15 residues. The CDR3 nucleotides are TGTGCCAGCAGCACCCGACTAGCGGGCACAGATACGCAGTATTTT. It encodes CASSTRLAGTDTQYF.

This clonotype was seen a handful of times. This chain joins TRBV5-6 and TRBJ2-1; TRBD2 matches at 11 bases. The J segment lost 7 bases and the V segment lost 0 bases, leaving 6 bases of the junction unmatched. Germline V gives CDR1 SGHDT, CDR2 YYEEEE. The CDR3 spans 16 residues. The CDR3 loop is CASSLVVAGGQNEQFF. The CDR3 DNA reads TGTGCCAGCAGCTTGGTGGTAGCGGGGGGGCAAAATGAGCAGTTCTTC.

This chain joins TRBV10-3 and TRBJ2-1; 9 bases line up with TRBD2. This CDR3 has 16 amino acids. J lost 7 bases, V lost 2 bases, and 9 bases had no gene match. CDR1 ENHRY and CDR2 SYGVKD come from the germline V gene. The CDR3, as DNA: TGTGCCATCAGTGAGGAGGGGGGACTAGCAGGAAATGAGCAGTTCTTC. This translates into CAISEEGGLAGNEQFF.

The gene calls are TRBV20-1 and TRBJ1-2, with 7 bases matching TRBD1. CDR3 length equals 14 residues. The J segment lost 4 bases and the V segment lost 1 base, leaving 6 bases of the junction unmatched. From germline, CDR1 is DFQATT and CDR2 SNEGSKA (reference sequence). CDR3 in DNA: TGCAGTGCTAGAGCTTCGGACAGGTCCTATGGCTACACCTTC. Translation: CSARASDRSYGYTF.

This clonotype was detected a few times. The CDR3 coding sequence is TGTGCCACCAGGGAAGACCCTCCACGAGCCAAAAACATTCAGTACTTC. Its protein is CATREDPPRAKNIQYF. The gene calls are TRBV15 and TRBJ2-4, with unresolved D. The V end lost 6 bases, the J end lost 0 bases, and 15 bases lay between the germline ends. This CDR3 region has 16 residues. CDR1 LNHNV and CDR2 YYDKDF come from the germline V gene (reference sequence).

The chain employs TRBV20-1 and TRBJ2-5, with 8 bases identical to TRBD1. V lost 6 bases and J lost 5; bases outside the gene matches: 8. The CDR3 runs to 13 residues. Germline V gene lookup returns CDR1 DFQATT and CDR2 SNEGSKA (reference sequence). The CDR3 region is CSAGPGGAETQYF. CDR3 coding DNA: TGCAGTGCAGGTCCAGGGGGCGCGGAGACCCAGTACTTC.

The chain couples TRBV7-2 to TRBJ2-6; the D is unclear. Deletions cut 0 bases from V and 2 bases from J, with 5 bases between. There are 15 residues in the CDR3. Germline assignment: CDR1 SGHTA and CDR2 FQGNSA. The DNA for the CDR3 is TGTGCCAGCAGCTTAGCGTTAGCTGGGGCCAACGTCCTGACTTTC. Translated: CASSLALAGANVLTF.

This clonotype was counted once. The chain joins TRBV4-2 to TRBJ1-2, with a possible D match to TRBD1 (5 bases). V was trimmed by 1 base and J by 3 bases, leaving 6 bases between them. The CDR3 totals 13 residues. In germline, CDR1 is LGHNA, CDR2 YNFKEQ. CDR3 DNA sequence: TGTGCCAGCAGCCAAGGGGGGGACTATGGCTACACCTTC. Encoded protein: CASSQGGDYGYTF.

The genes are TRBV9 and TRBJ1-6; tentatively, D is TRBD1 (6 bases). CDR1 is SGDLS and CDR2 is YYNGEE in the germline V gene. This CDR3 region has 14 residues. V shed 2 bases and J shed 14 bases, with 17 bases lying between them. CDR3 protein: CASSVGGPKSALHF. The CDR3 DNA reads TGTGCCAGCAGCGTGGGGGGCCCCAAATCGGCCCTCCACTTT.

This clonotype turned up a few times. V gene TRBV12-3 or TRBV12-4 combines with J gene TRBJ1-5; the D is unclear. The CDR3 totals 14 residues. The ends were cut back, 6 bases at V and 1 base at J, with 10 bases in the middle. The CDR3 bases are TGTGCCAGCAGGAAAGATGGGAGCAATCAGCCCCAGCATTTT. It yields the protein CASRKDGSNQPQHF.

The chain combines TRBV7-9 with TRBJ2-5, with a weak D call TRBD1 (6 bases). The last part of the DNA fits TRBJ2-7 better; the J call may be wrong. Germline lookup yields CDR1 SEHNR and CDR2 FQNEAQ (reference sequence). The CDR3 covers 17 residues. CDR3: CASSLAPGTPKAYEQYF. In DNA form, the CDR3 reads TGTGCCAGCAGCTTAGCGCCAGGGACACCAAAAGCCTACGAGCAGTACTTC.

V gene TRBV4-3 combines with J gene TRBJ2-1; D is possibly TRBD1 (6 bases). Germline V gene sequence: CDR1 LGHNA, CDR2 YSLEER. This CDR3 is built from 15 residues. Trimming took 2 bases from V and 7 from J, leaving 15 bases between them. CDR3 sequence: CASSQTRQVGNEQFF. The CDR3 region has the DNA TGCGCCAGCAGCCAAACCCGACAGGTGGGGAATGAGCAGTTCTTC.

V is TRBV7-3 and J is TRBJ2-1; TRBD2 agrees at 12 bases. The germline CDR1 and CDR2 sequences are SGHTA and FQGTGA. The V segment lost 10 bases and the J segment 8 bases; nucleotides outside the gene matches: 9. CDR3 length: 14 residues. In nucleotides, the CDR3 is TGTGCCACTAAAAGACTAGCGGGGGATCATGAGCAGTTCTTC. Amino acids: CATKRLAGDHEQFF.

The chain carries TRBV11-2 and TRBJ2-3; maybe TRBD1 (5 bases). Germline V gene sequence: CDR1 SGHAT, CDR2 FQNNGV. The CDR3 is made up of 15 amino acids. Between the trimmed V and J ends, which lost 2 bases and 1 base, there was a span of 10 bases. CDR3 loop: CASSLTQGGTDTQYF. The CDR3 nucleotides are TGTGCCAGCAGCTTAACCCAGGGCGGCACAGATACGCAGTATTTT.